These 18 T cell receptor beta chains share one sample of origin, sequenced in a study of blood T cell repertoires in COVID-19. Only in-frame clones appear in the TCRdb table, and some are missing; sequencing was by immunoSEQ multiplex PCR. The sample records 150,000 to 200,000 clones, roughly 81% being singletons. Sequencing was done on a sample of peripheral blood. These receptors all come from an elderly woman with COVID-19, enrolled during active disease.

V usage is TRBV5-1 and J usage is TRBJ2-5, with D possibly matching TRBD1 (7 bases). V was clipped by 3 bases and J by 4 bases, with 13 bases between them. Looked up from germline, CDR1 is SGHRS and CDR2 is YFSETQ. The CDR3 has 14 amino acids. In DNA, the CDR3 is TGCGCCAGCAGCTCTCCAGGGGGAGGAGAGACCCAGTACTTC. It encodes CASSSPGGGETQYF.

The CDR3 DNA reads as TGTGCCAGCAGCGCCGCTAGCGGGGGGGGTATCCGGGAGCTGTTTTTT. Protein: CASSAASGGGIRELFF. The chain employs TRBV11-2 and TRBJ2-2; TRBD2 matches 12 bases. V lost 5 bases, J lost 9 bases, and 10 bases stayed unmatched. Germline values: CDR1 SGHAT, CDR2 FQNNGV. CDR3 length: 16 residues.

In DNA, the CDR3 is TGCGCCAGCAGTCAATCACTAGCGGGACAGGCCGAGCAGTACTTC. Translated, it gives CASSQSLAGQAEQYF. The chain has TRBV23-1 and TRBJ2-7; 10 positions agree with TRBD2. TRBV23-1 is an ORF for which the function is uncertain. The CDR3 runs 15 residues. V gave up 0 bases and J gave up 6 bases; unmatched junction bases: 5.

This chain uses TRBV19 with TRBJ2-1, with D possibly matching TRBD1 (6 bases). Trimming took 3 bases from V and 6 from J, leaving 15 bases between them. The CDR3 contains 15 residues. CDR1 is LNHDA and CDR2 is SQIVND in the germline V gene (reference sequence). CDR3: CASSIEQGEPNEQFF. The DNA for the CDR3 is TGTGCCAGTAGTATCGAACAGGGAGAGCCCAATGAGCAGTTCTTC. Supplemented by reference TRBV19 and TRBJ2-1, the full variable domain reads DGGITQSPKYLFRKEGQNVTLSCEQNLNHDAMYWYRQDPGQGLRLIYYSQIVNDFQKGDIAEGYSVSREKKESFPLTVTSAQKNPTAFYLCASSIEQGEPNEQFFGPGTRLTVL.

The rearrangement links TRBV11-2 to TRBJ2-7, with 7 positions matching TRBD1. CDR3 size: 17 residues. The V gene end was trimmed by 3 bases and the J gene end by 0 bases; junction bases not matched to a gene: 11. CDR1 and CDR2 (germline): SGHAT, FQNNGV. The DNA of the CDR3 is TGTGCCAGCAGCTTGGCGTTGGGACAGCCTACCTCCTACGAGCAGTACTTC. It specifies CASSLALGQPTSYEQYF.

The genes are TRBV10-3 and TRBJ1-2; D uncertain. The CDR3 length is 13 residues. Germline CDR1 is ENHRY and CDR2 is SYGVKD. V shed 0 bases and J shed 8 bases, with 10 bases lying between them. The CDR3: CAISESPGRGYTF. The CDR3 DNA follows: TGTGCCATCAGTGAGTCGCCGGGGAGGGGCTACACCTTC.

The rearrangement joins TRBV19 to TRBJ2-7; D perhaps matches TRBD1 (6 bases). The germline gives CDR1 LNHDA, CDR2 SQIVND (reference sequence). The CDR3 consists of 12 residues. V lost 5 bases to trimming and J lost 9 bases, with 14 bases between them. The CDR3 protein is CASSQQQGGQYF. The CDR3, as DNA: TGTGCCAGTAGTCAGCAACAGGGTGGGCAGTACTTC.

This clone was seen just once. V usage is TRBV4-1 and J usage is TRBJ2-1; 7 bases map to TRBD1. The CDR3 contains 15 residues. Germline V CDR1 and CDR2: MGHRA, YSYEKL. Trimming took 4 bases from V and 4 from J; bases not matched to a gene: 7. CDR3 region: CASSPRDSRYNEQFF. The CDR3 DNA reads TGCGCCAGCAGCCCTAGGGACAGTCGATACAATGAGCAGTTCTTC.

This sequence joins TRBV2 and TRBJ1-5; 8 bases map to TRBD1. The CDR3 runs to 16 residues. CDR1 and CDR2 (germline): SNHLY, FYNNEI. The trim removed 6 bases at V and 0 bases at J, leaving 7 bases unmatched. The CDR3 here is CASSPDRVPSNQPQHF. Here the CDR3 DNA reads TGTGCCAGCAGCCCGGACAGGGTACCTAGCAATCAGCCCCAGCATTTT.

This clone appeared a few times. This chain links TRBV27 with TRBJ1-4; no firm D call. V was clipped by 8 bases and J by 4 bases, with 11 bases between them. CDR3 size: 13 residues. Germline V lookup: CDR1 MNHEY, CDR2 SMNVEV (reference sequence). The CDR3 sequence: CASRYYRNEKLFF. The CDR3, as DNA: TGTGCCAGCCGATACTACCGTAATGAAAAACTGTTTTTT.

The chain combines TRBV11-3 with TRBJ2-1; TRBD2 matches 11 bases. J gave up 8 bases and V 5 bases, and 5 bases lay outside the gene matches. Germline CDR1 and CDR2: SGHNT and YENEEA. The CDR3 has 14 amino acids. The CDR3 is CASSRTSGRDEQFF. Here the CDR3 DNA reads TGTGCCAGCAGCCGGACTAGCGGGCGGGATGAGCAGTTCTTC. The full variable domain, in which reference TRBV11-3 and TRBJ2-1 provide the parts outside the CDR3, is EAGVVQSPRYKIIEKKQPVAFWCNPISGHNTLYWYLQNLGQGPELLIRYENEEAVDDSQLPKDRFSAERLKGVDSTLKIQPAELGDSAVYLCASSRTSGRDEQFFGPGTRLTVL.

This chain uses TRBV28 with TRBJ2-1; D gene ambiguous. Germline CDR1 and CDR2: MDHEN and SYDVKM. V was trimmed by 11 bases and J by 0 bases, leaving 5 bases between them. The CDR3 has 11 residues. The CDR3 DNA reads as TGTGCCGCCAGCTCCTACAATGAGCAGTTCTTC. Its translation is CAASSYNEQFF. Full variable domain (missing parts from reference TRBV28 and TRBJ2-1): DVKVTQSSRYLVKRTGEKVFLECVQDMDHENMFWYRQDPGLGLRLIYFSYDVKMKEKGDIPEGYSVSREKKERFSLILESASTNQTSMYLCAASSYNEQFFGPGTRLTVL.

The chain combines TRBV3-1 (or the pseudogene TRBV3-2) with TRBJ2-1; D possibly corresponds to TRBD1 (5 bases). Between the trimmed V and J ends, which lost 0 bases and 9 bases, there was a span of 9 bases. This CDR3 has 13 residues. Germline V CDR1 and CDR2: LGHDT, YNNKEL (reference sequence). The CDR3 loop is CASSQDQGSEQFF. The CDR3 nucleotides read TGTGCCAGCAGCCAAGATCAGGGTAGTGAGCAGTTCTTC.

The rearrangement links TRBV5-1 to TRBJ1-4, with D maybe TRBD1 (5 bases). The V end was cut by 4 bases, the J end by 0 bases, with 13 bases between. Germline V CDR1 and CDR2: SGHRS, YFSETQ. The CDR3 runs 16 residues. In nucleotides, the CDR3 is TGCGCCAGCAGCCCTTGGGGGGATGCAACTAATGAAAAACTGTTTTTT. Translation gives CASSPWGDATNEKLFF.

The genes are TRBV30 and TRBJ1-2; D unclear. The CDR3 sequence is 12 residues long. Germline CDR1 is GTSNPN and CDR2 is SVGIG (reference sequence). Trimming pared 3 bases from V and 4 bases from J, leaving 9 bases between. CDR3: CAWSGEGYGYTF. In DNA form, the CDR3 reads TGTGCCTGGAGCGGGGAGGGCTATGGCTACACCTTC. Combining the CDR3 with reference TRBV30 and TRBJ1-2 gives the whole variable domain SQTIHQWPATLVQPVGSPLSLECTVEGTSNPNLYWYRQAAGRGLQLLFYSVGIGQISSEVPQNLSASRPQDRQFILSSKKLLLSDSGFYLCAWSGEGYGYTFGSGTRLTVV.

J is TRBJ2-1 and V is TRBV16; D may be TRBD2 (5 bases). CDR1 and CDR2 from the germline V gene are KGHSY and FQNENV. The CDR3 is 14 residues long. Trimming stripped 2 bases from V and 7 bases from J, with 12 bases between. The CDR3 nucleotides read TGTGCCAGCAGCCAAAAACGGACGGGGAATGAGCAGTTCTTC. As protein: CASSQKRTGNEQFF.

V gene TRBV2 combines with J gene TRBJ1-3; D might be TRBD1 (5 bases). The CDR3 covers 15 residues. Germline-derived CDR1 and CDR2 are SNHLY and FYNNEI. Trimming took 6 bases from V and 0 from J, leaving 12 bases between them. The CDR3 DNA reads as TGTGCCAGCAGGCTAGGGGTTAACTCTGGAAACACCATATATTTT. Translating gives CASRLGVNSGNTIYF.

This chain uses TRBV18 with TRBJ2-7; D is perhaps TRBD1 (6 bases). CDR1 KGHSH and CDR2 LQKENI come from the germline V gene. V gave up 2 bases and J gave up 1 base, with 12 bases separating them. The CDR3 has 15 amino acids. CDR3 nucleotides: TGTGCCAGCTCACCATCCGGGACACAGTCCTACGAGCAGTACTTC. Protein product: CASSPSGTQSYEQYF.